The 6 T cell receptor beta chains below were found in one sample sequenced in a study of CXCR3-negative and CXCR3-positive naive CD8 T cells. Carrying UMI labels, the TRB cDNA libraries were prepared through 5' RACE. No DNA is given; TCRdb re-called the 5' RACE reads and lists each CDR3 protein once. This repertoire includes more than 65,000 distinct CDR3 sequences. Sequenced: naive CXCR3- CD8+ T cells from blood. Subset given: CD45RO-CCR7+CD27+CD95- naive CD8+ T cells lacking CXCR3 (TNR3-). These receptors originate from a human donor in good health. Some clones in this sample may be carry-over from other donors' samples.

This sequence joins TRBV7-6 and TRBJ2-5; TCRdb's assignment of TRBD2 cannot be checked, as there is no DNA. Germline CDR1 SGHVS, CDR2 FNYEAQ. The CDR3 length is 15 residues. CDR3 protein: CASSLAAGIQETQYF.

This chain links TRBV27 with TRBJ2-7. This CDR3 comprises 12 residues. CDR1 is MNHEY, CDR2 SMNVEV, per germline (reference sequence). CDR3: CASSSLNYEQYF.

The chain carries TRBV13 and TRBJ2-5; checking the TCRdb D call of TRBD1 is not possible without DNA. Per germline, CDR1 PRHDT and CDR2 FYEKMQ (reference sequence). This CDR3 spans 14 amino acids. CDR3 residues: CATGQLGSQETQYF.

The chain recombines TRBV7-8 with TRBJ2-7; TCRdb names TRBD2, which stays unverified in the absence of DNA. This CDR3 region has 13 residues. Germline CDR1 and CDR2: SGHVS and FQNEAQ. The CDR3 protein is CASSPGRVHEQYF.

This rearrangement joins TRBV7-3 to TRBJ2-1; TCRdb proposes TRBD2, but this gene call is untestable without DNA. CDR3 size: 16 residues. Germline V gene sequence: CDR1 SGHTA, CDR2 FQGTGA. CDR3 residues: CASSLGLAGAADEQFF.

The V call is TRBV27, the J call TRBJ1-6; the TRBD1 assignment by TCRdb is unverifiable without DNA. Germline V gene sequence: CDR1 MNHEY, CDR2 SMNVEV (reference sequence). The CDR3 length is 17 residues. CDR3 residues: CASSLLWGPPSNSPLHF.